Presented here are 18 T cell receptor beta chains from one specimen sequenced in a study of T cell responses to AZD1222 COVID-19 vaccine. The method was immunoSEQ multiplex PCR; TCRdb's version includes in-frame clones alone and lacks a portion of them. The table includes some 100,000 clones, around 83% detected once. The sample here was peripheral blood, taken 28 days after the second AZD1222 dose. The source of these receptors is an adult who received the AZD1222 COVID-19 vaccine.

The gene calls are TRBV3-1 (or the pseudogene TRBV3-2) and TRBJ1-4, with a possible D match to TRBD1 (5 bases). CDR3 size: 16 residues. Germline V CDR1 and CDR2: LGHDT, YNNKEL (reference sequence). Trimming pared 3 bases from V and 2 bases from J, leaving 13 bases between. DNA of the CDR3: TGTGCCAGCAGCCAGTTCTCAGGGCCGACTAATGAAAAACTGTTTTTT. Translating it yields CASSQFSGPTNEKLFF.

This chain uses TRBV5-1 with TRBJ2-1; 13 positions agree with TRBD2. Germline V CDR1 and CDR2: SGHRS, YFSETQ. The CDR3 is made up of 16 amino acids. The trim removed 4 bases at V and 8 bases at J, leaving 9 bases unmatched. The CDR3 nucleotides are TGCGCCAGCAGCCTGGGGACTAGCGGGAATGTGGATGAGCAGTTCTTC. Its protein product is CASSLGTSGNVDEQFF.

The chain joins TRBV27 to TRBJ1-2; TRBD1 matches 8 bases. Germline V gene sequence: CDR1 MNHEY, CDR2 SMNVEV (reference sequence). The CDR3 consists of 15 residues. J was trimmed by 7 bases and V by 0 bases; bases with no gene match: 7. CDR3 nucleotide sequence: TGTGCCAGCAGTTTATCCAGGGGGCTGGTAAGTGGCTACACCTTC. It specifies CASSLSRGLVSGYTF.

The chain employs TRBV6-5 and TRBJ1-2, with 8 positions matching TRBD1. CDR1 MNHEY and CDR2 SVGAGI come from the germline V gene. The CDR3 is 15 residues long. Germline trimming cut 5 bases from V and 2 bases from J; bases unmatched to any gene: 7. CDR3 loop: CASSPGQGGNYGYTF. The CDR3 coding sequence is TGTGCCAGCAGTCCCGGACAGGGAGGCAACTATGGCTACACCTTC.

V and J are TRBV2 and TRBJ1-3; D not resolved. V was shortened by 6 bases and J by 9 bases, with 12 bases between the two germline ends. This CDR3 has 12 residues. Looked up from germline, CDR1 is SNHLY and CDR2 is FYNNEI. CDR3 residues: CASRVLTSTIYF. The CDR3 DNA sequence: TGTGCCAGCAGAGTTCTGACCAGCACCATATATTTT. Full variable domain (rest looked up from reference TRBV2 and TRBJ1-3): EPEVTQTPSHQVTQMGQEVILRCVPISNHLYFYWYRQILGQKVEFLVSFYNNEISEKSEIFDDQFSVERPDGSNFTLKIRSTKLEDSAMYFCASRVLTSTIYFGEGSWLTVV.

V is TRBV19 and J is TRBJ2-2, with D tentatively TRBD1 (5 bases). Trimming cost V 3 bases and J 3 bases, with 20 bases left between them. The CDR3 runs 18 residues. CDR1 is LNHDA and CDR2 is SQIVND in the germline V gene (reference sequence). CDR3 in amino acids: CASSILGLNRIYTGELFF. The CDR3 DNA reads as TGTGCCAGTAGTATCCTGGGGCTTAACAGGATATACACCGGGGAGCTGTTTTTT.

The chain's CDR3 is CASSSPGQGLSEQFF. The DNA for the CDR3 is TGTGCCAGCAGTTCCCCGGGACAGGGTTTGAGTGAGCAGTTCTTC. V usage is TRBV6-5 and J usage is TRBJ2-1; 9 positions agree with TRBD1. Germline CDR1 is MNHEY and CDR2 is SVGAGI. Losses at the gene ends were 4 bases for V and 9 bases for J; bases not matched to a gene: 10. CDR3 length equals 15 residues.

CDR3 in amino acids: CASSSTREGGNSPLHF. The CDR3 DNA is TGTGCCAGCAGCTCAACGCGGGAAGGGGGTAATTCACCCCTCCACTTT. The J gene is TRBJ1-6, the V gene TRBV7-9; tentative D call: TRBD1 (6 bases). Per germline, CDR1 SEHNR and CDR2 FQNEAQ (reference sequence). The length of the CDR3 is 16 residues. The ends were cut back, 4 bases at V and 6 bases at J, with 16 bases in the middle. The complete variable domain, with remaining parts taken from reference TRBV7-9 and TRBJ1-6, reads DTGVSQNPRHKITKRGQNVTFRCDPISEHNRLYWYRQTLGQGPEFLTYFQNEAQLEKSRLLSDRFSAERPKGSFSTLEIQRTEQGDSAMYLCASSSTREGGNSPLHFGNGTRLTVT.

CDR3 sequence: CAISAGMDLNTEAFF. The CDR3 region has the DNA TGTGCCATCAGTGCGGGGATGGACCTGAACACTGAAGCTTTCTTT. The rearrangement links TRBV10-3 to TRBJ1-1; D is unresolved. There are 15 residues in the CDR3. V shed 4 bases and J shed 0 bases, with 12 bases lying between them. The germline V gene has CDR1 ENHRY and CDR2 SYGVKD.

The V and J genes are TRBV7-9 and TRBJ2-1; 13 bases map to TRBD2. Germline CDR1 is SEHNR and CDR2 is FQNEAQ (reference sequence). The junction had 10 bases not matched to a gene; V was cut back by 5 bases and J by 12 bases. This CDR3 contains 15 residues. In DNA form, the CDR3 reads TGTGCCAGCAGCCCCCCGGGACTAGCGGGGACTGGGCAGTTCTTC. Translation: CASSPPGLAGTGQFF.

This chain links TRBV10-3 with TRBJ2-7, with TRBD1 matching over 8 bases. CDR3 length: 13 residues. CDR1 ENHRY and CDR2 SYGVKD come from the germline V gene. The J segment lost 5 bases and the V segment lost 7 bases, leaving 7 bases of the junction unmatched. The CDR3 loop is CAINRQGWDEQYF. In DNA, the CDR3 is TGTGCCATCAACAGACAGGGGTGGGACGAGCAGTACTTC.

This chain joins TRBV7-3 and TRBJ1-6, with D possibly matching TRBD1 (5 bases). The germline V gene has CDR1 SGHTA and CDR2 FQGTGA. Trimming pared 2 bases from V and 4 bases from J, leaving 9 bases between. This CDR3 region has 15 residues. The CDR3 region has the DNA TGTGCCAGCAGCTTAGCGGGACGGTATAATTCACCCCTCCACTTT. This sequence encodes CASSLAGRYNSPLHF.

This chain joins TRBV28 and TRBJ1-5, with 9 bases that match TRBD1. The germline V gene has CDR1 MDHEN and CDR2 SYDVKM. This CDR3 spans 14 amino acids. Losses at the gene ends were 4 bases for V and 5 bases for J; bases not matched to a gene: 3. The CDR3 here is CASSWGQGDQPQHF. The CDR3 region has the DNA TGTGCCAGCAGTTGGGGACAGGGTGATCAGCCCCAGCATTTT.

The CDR3: CASSPDRSYEQYF. For the CDR3, the DNA is TGTGCCAGCAGCCCCGACAGGAGCTACGAGCAGTACTTC. The rearrangement uses TRBV5-4 and TRBJ2-7; D might be TRBD1 (6 bases). V was trimmed by 4 bases and J by 3 bases, leaving 11 bases between them. The CDR3 length is 13 residues. Germline V gene data show CDR1 as SGHNT and CDR2 as YYREEE (reference sequence).

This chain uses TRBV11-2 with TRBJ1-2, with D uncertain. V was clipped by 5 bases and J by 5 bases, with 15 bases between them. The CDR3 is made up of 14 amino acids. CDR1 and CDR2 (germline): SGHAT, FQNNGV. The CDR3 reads CASSTDVRPYGYTF. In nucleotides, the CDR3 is TGTGCCAGCAGCACAGATGTCAGACCGTATGGCTACACCTTC.

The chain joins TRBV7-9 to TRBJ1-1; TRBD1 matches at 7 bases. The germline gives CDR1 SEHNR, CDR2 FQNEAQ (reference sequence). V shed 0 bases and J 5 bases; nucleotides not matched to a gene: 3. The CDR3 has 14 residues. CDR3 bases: TGTGCCAGCAGCTTAGCCTACAGGGGTACTGAAGCTTTCTTT. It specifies CASSLAYRGTEAFF.

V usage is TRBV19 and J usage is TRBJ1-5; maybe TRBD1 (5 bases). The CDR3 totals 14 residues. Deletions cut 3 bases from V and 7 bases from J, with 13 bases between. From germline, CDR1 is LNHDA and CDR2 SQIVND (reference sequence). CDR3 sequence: CASSISGAEQPQHF. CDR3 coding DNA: TGTGCCAGTAGTATCTCCGGGGCCGAGCAGCCCCAGCATTTT.

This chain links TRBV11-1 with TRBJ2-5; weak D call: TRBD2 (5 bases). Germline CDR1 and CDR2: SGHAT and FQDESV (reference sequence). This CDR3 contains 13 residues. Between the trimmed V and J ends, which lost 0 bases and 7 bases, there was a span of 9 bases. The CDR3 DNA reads TGTGCCAGCAGCTTAGCCCCAGGAGGGACCCAGTACTTC. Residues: CASSLAPGGTQYF.